Listed here is a single T cell receptor beta chain. Its specificity is not known. Here immunoSEQ multiplex PCR was the method, and the copy in TCRdb shows in-frame clones only, minus some. This table holds about 5,400 clones, about 85% found once. Looked up from germline, CDR1 is GTSNPN and CDR2 is SVGIG (reference sequence). J lost 7 bases, V lost 4 bases, and 12 bases had no gene match. The CDR3 runs 15 residues. The data were taken from a study of chemoradiotherapy in HPV16-positive cancers. Study-level information: A couple of HPV16-positive patients' cells yielded candidate HPV-specific clones and common motifs.

Notes on the study in general: Candidate HPV-specific clones and E7-related TCR motifs grew in tumor during treatment. The functional HPV-specific definition rests on just a couple of HPV16-positive patients.

The sequencing here drew on tumor tissue, taken from a patient who underwent chemoradiotherapy. The TCR was taken from a human donor with HPV-associated anogenital cancer. V gene TRBV30 combines with J gene TRBJ1-4, with 7 bases fitting TRBD1. As DNA, the CDR3 is TGTGCCTGGATCCAACAGGGGATTAAGTCTGAAAAACTGTTTTTT. As protein: CAWIQQGIKSEKLFF. The whole variable domain, filled in from reference TRBV30 and TRBJ1-4, reads SQTIHQWPATLVQPVGSPLSLECTVEGTSNPNLYWYRQAAGRGLQLLFYSVGIGQISSEVPQNLSASRPQDRQFILSSKKLLLSDSGFYLCAWIQQGIKSEKLFFGSGTQLSVL.